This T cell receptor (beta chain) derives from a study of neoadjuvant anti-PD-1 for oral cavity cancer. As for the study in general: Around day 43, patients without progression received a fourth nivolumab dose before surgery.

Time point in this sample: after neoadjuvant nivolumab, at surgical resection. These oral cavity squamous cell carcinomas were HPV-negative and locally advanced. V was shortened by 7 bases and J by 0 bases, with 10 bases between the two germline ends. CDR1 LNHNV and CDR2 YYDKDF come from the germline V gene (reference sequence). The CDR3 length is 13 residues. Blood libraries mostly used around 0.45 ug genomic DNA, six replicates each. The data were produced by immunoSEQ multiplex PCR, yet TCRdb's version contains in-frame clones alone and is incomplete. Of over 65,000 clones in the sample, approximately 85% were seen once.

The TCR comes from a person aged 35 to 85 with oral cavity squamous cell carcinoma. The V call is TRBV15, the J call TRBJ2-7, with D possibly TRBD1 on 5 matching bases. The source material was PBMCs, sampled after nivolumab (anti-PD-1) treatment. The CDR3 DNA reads TGTGCCACCAAGAAAGGGGACTCCTACGAGCAGTACTTC. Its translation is CATKKGDSYEQYF.